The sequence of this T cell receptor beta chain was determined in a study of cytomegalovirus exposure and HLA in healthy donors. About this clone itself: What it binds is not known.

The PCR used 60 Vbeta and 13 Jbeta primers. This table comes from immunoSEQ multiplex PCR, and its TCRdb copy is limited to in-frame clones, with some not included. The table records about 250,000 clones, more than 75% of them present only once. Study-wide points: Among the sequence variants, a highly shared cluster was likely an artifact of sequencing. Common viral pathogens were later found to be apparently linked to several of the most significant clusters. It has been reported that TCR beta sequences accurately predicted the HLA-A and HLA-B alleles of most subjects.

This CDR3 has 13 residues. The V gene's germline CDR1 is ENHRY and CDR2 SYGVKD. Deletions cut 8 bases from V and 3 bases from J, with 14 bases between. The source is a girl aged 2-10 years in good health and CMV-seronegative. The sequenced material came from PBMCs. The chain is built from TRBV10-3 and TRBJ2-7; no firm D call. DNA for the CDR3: TGTGCCATCCAACCCCGACAAAACTACGAGCAGTACTTC. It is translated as CAIQPRQNYEQYF.